What follows is one T cell receptor beta chain and its context. The antigen remains unidentified. This entry comes from a study of cytomegalovirus exposure and HLA in healthy donors. Regarding the study as a whole: Listed as cytomegalovirus-associated were 150 or so TCR beta chains. Indistinguishable V segments such as TRBV6-2 and TRBV6-3 were excluded. A likely sequencing artifact accounted for one observed cluster of highly shared sequence variants. Productive status was seen about 90% or about 30% of the time for most TCR beta V segments in an earlier analysis.

Germline V gene data show CDR1 as LNHDA and CDR2 as SQIVND (reference sequence). V shed 3 bases, J shed 5 bases, and the junction held 9 bases outside the gene matches. CDR3 length equals 16 residues. Use of 60 Vbeta and 13 Jbeta primers characterized the PCR. TCRdb's table, derived via immunoSEQ multiplex PCR, lists solely in-frame clones and lacks some. The listing records tens of thousands of clones. Sequenced sample: PBMCs. This receptor was obtained from a man between 40 and 49 years old in good health and CMV-seronegative. The rearrangement uses TRBV19 and TRBJ2-1; TRBD2 agrees at 8 bases. The CDR3 sequence: CASSIGESGGHNEQFF. In DNA form, the CDR3 reads TGTGCCAGTAGTATCGGGGAAAGCGGGGGCCACAATGAGCAGTTCTTC.